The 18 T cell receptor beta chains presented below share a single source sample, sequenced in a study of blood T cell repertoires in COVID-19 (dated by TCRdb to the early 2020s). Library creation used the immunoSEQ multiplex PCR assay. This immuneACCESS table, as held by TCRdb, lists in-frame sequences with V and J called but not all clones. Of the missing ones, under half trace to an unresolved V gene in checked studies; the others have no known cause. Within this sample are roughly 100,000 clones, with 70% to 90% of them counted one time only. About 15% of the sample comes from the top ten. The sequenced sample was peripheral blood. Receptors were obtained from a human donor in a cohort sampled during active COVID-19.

In nucleotides, the CDR3 is TGTGCCAGCAGTGAAGCGGAACTAGTCAATGAGCAGTTCTTC. It codes for CASSEAELVNEQFF. V gene TRBV2 combines with J gene TRBJ2-1, with a tentative D call TRBD2 (5 bases). Deletions cut 0 bases from V and 6 bases from J, with 9 bases between. The germline gives CDR1 SNHLY, CDR2 FYNNEI. The CDR3 contains 14 residues.

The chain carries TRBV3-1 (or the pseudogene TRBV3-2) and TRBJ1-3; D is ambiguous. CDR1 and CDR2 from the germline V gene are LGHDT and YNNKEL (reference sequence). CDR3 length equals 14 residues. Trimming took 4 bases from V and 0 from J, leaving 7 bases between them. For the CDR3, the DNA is TGTGCCAGCAGCCGTTCAGACTCTGGAAACACCATATATTTT. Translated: CASSRSDSGNTIYF.

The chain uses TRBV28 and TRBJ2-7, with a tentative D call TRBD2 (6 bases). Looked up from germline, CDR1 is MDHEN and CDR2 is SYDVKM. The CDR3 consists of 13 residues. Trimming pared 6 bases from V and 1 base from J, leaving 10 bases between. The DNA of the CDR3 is TGTGCCAGCAGCCTGGGGGGTTCCTACGAGCAGTACTTC. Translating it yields CASSLGGSYEQYF. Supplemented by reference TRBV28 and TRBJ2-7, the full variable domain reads DVKVTQSSRYLVKRTGEKVFLECVQDMDHENMFWYRQDPGLGLRLIYFSYDVKMKEKGDIPEGYSVSREKKERFSLILESASTNQTSMYLCASSLGGSYEQYFGPGTRLTVT.

CDR3 DNA sequence: TGTGCCAGCAGGGGCAGGGCTTTTAATTCACCCCTCCACTTT. The encoded protein is CASRGRAFNSPLHF. The chain couples TRBV7-9 to TRBJ1-6; tentative D call: TRBD1 (5 bases). The V end lost 6 bases, the J end lost 6 bases, and 12 bases lay between the germline ends. Germline CDR1 is SEHNR and CDR2 is FQNEAQ (reference sequence). This CDR3 has 14 residues.

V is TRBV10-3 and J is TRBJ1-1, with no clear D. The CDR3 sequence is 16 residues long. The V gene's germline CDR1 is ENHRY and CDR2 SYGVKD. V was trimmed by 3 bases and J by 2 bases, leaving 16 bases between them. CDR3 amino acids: CAISDRPSDLNTEAFF. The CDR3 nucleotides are TGTGCCATCAGTGACCGTCCCTCCGATCTAAACACTGAAGCTTTCTTT.

The CDR3 region is CASSRKGDLYEQYF. For the CDR3, the DNA is TGTGCCAGCAGTCGAAAGGGGGACCTCTACGAGCAGTACTTC. V is TRBV6-5 and J is TRBJ2-7; perhaps TRBD1 as D (6 bases). In germline, CDR1 is MNHEY, CDR2 SVGAGI. The CDR3 runs 14 residues. V shed 5 bases and J shed 3 bases, with 14 bases lying between them.

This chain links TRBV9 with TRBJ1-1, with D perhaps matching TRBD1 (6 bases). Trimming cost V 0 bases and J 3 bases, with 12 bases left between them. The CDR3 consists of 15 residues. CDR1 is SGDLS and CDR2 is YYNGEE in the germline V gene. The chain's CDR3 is CASSVDPTGHTEAFF. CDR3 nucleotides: TGTGCCAGCAGCGTAGACCCGACAGGACACACTGAAGCTTTCTTT.

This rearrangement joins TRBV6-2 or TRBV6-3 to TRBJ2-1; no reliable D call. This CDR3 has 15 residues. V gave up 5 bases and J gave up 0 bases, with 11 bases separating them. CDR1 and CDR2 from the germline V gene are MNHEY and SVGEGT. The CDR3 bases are TGTGCCAGCAGTAACATCCAGGTCTCCTACAATGAGCAGTTCTTC. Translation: CASSNIQVSYNEQFF.

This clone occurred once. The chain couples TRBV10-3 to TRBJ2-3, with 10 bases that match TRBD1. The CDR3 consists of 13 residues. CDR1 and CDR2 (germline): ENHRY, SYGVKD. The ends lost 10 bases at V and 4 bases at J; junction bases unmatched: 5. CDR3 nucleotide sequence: TGTGCCACCGGGGGACAGGGGTCAGATACGCAGTATTTT. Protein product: CATGGQGSDTQYF.

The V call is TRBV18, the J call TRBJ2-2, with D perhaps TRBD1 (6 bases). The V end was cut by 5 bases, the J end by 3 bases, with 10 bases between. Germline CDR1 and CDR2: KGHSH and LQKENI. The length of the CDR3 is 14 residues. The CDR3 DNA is TGTGCCAGCTCAGACAGGCTTTACACCGGGGAGCTGTTTTTT. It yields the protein CASSDRLYTGELFF. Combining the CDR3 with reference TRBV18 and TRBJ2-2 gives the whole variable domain NAGVMQNPRHLVRRRGQEARLRCSPMKGHSHVYWYRQLPEEGLKFMVYLQKENIIDESGMPKERFSAEFPKEGPSILRIQQVVRGDSAAYFCASSDRLYTGELFFGEGSRLTVL.

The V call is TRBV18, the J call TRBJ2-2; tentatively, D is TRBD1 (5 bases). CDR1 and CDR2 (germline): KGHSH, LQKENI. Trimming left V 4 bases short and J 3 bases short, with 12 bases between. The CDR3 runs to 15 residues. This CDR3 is CASSQNQQDTGELFF. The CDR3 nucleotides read TGTGCCAGCTCACAAAATCAACAGGACACCGGGGAGCTGTTTTTT.

CDR3 DNA: TGTGCCAGTAAGTGGAGGACAGCAGACTACAATGAGCAGTTCTTC. This codes for CASKWRTADYNEQFF. The genes are TRBV19 and TRBJ2-1; tentatively, D is TRBD1 (6 bases). CDR1 is LNHDA and CDR2 is SQIVND in the germline V gene (reference sequence). The V and J ends lost 7 bases and 3 bases respectively, with 16 bases between them. The length of the CDR3 is 15 residues.

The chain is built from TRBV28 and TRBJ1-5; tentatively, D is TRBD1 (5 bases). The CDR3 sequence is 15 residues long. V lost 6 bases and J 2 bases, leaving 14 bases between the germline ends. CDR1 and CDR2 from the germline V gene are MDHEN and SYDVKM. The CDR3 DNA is TGTGCCAGCAGCCGAGACAGCAAGGGCAATCAGCCCCAGCATTTT. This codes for CASSRDSKGNQPQHF.

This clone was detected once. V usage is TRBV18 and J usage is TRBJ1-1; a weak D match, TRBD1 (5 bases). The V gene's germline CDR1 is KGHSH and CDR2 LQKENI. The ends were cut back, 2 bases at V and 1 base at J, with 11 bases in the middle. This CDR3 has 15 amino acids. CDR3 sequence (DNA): TGTGCCAGCTCACCAGCGTGGGGCGGGAACACTGAAGCTTTCTTT. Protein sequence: CASSPAWGGNTEAFF.

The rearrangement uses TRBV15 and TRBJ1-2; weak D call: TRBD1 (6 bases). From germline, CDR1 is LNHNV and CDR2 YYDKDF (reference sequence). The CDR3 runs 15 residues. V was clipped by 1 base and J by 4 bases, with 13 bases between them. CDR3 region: CATSRGGGVGYGYTF. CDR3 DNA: TGTGCCACCAGCAGAGGTGGGGGCGTCGGCTATGGCTACACCTTC.

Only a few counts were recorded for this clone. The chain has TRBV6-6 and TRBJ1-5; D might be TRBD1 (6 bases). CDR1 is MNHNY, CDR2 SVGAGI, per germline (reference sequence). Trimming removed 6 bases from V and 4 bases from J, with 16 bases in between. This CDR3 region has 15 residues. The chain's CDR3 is CASSQQGSGNQPQHF. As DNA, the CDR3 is TGTGCCAGCAGCCAACAGGGTTCGGGGAATCAGCCCCAGCATTTT.

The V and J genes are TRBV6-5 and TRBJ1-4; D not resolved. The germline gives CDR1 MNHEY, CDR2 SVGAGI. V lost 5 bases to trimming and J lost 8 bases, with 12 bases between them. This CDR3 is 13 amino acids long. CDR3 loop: CASSSGGHEKLFF. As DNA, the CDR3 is TGTGCCAGCAGTAGCGGAGGCCACGAAAAACTGTTTTTT.

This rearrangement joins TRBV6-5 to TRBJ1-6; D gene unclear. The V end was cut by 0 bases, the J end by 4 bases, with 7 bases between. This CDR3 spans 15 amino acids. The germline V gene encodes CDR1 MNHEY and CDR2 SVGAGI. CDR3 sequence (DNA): TGTGCCAGCAGTTACTCGACAAGGTATAATTCACCCCTCCACTTT. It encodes CASSYSTRYNSPLHF.